A selection of T cell receptor beta chains follows, all from one sample in a study of technical replicates of blood from several donors. Only in-frame clones appear in the TCRdb table, and some are missing; sequencing was by immunoSEQ multiplex PCR. This sample carries 85,000 to 100,000 clones, roughly 96% of them seen once, and the ten largest clones take around 0.21%. Sequenced input: T cells isolated from PBMCs. The receptors stem from a human donor in good health. Each CDR3 is given with its conserved first and last residue. A D gene is named only where the DNA matches it firmly. Clone size is stated in some rows and not others, as once, few, many or a class when expanded.

NA	TRBJ2-1	TRBV28	15	NA	TGTGCCAGCAGCTCAGGGGCCTTGGGAAACAATGAGCAGTTCTTC	CASSSGALGNNEQFF
NA	TRBJ1-2	TRBV25-1	11	TRBD1	TGTGCCAGCAAAGGGGGCGATGGCTACACCTTC	CASKGGDGYTF
NA	TRBJ2-4	TRBV10-3	17	NA	TGTGCCATCAGTGAGAATGACAGAACCTTTAGCAAAAACATTCAGTACTTC	CAISENDRTFSKNIQYF
once	TRBJ1-5	TRBV5-6	16	NA	TGTGCCAGCAGCTTGGCAGGGGCGGCCGGTAATCAGCCCCAGCATTTT	CASSLAGAAGNQPQHF
NA	TRBJ1-1	TRBV7-9	16	TRBD1	TGTGCCAGCAGCCTCCGGGGACAGGGGGCGAACACTGAAGCTTTCTTT	CASSLRGQGANTEAFF
NA	TRBJ2-1	TRBV4-1	18	TRBD2	TGCGCCAGCAGCCGCTCGAAGTGGGAGCGGGAGAGCCTAAATGAGCAGTTCTTC	CASSRSKWERESLNEQFF
NA	TRBJ2-1	TRBV13	15	NA	TGTGCCAGCAGCTTCCCAACAGAGGAGGCCAATGAGCAGTTCTTC	CASSFPTEEANEQFF
NA	TRBJ2-1	TRBV6-1	17	TRBD2	TGTGCCAGCAGTGGCGGGACTAGCGGGGAAATCTACAATGAGCAGTTCTTC	CASSGGTSGEIYNEQFF
once	TRBJ1-3	TRBV7-2	17	TRBD1	TGTGCCAGCAGCTTAGCGAACAGGGGAACGTATGGAAACACCATATATTTT	CASSLANRGTYGNTIYF
NA	TRBJ2-7	TRBV7-2	15	NA	TGTGCCAGCAGCTTACGGGACTCCATATCCTACGAGCAGTACTTC	CASSLRDSISYEQYF
NA	TRBJ1-6	TRBV10-1	15	NA	TGCGCCAGCAGTGAATTAATAACAGCTAATTCACCCCTCCACTTT	CASSELITANSPLHF
NA	TRBJ2-7	TRBV28	16	TRBD2	TGTGCCAGCAGTCCCGAAACGGGGGGGAGGCGTTACGAGCAGTACTTC	CASSPETGGRRYEQYF
NA	TRBJ2-7	TRBV7-6	14	TRBD1	TGTGCCAGCAGCTCCGCAGGGGGAAAAGACGAGCAGTACTTC	CASSSAGGKDEQYF
NA	TRBJ2-5	TRBV10-3	14	NA	TGTGCCGTCCGGATCGACAGGGCGGGGGAGACCCAGTACTTC	CAVRIDRAGETQYF
NA	TRBJ2-7	TRBV29-1	12	NA	TGCAGCTATAGGGGGTCTTCCTACGAGCAGTACTTC	CSYRGSSYEQYF
NA	TRBJ1-2	TRBV28	13	TRBD1	TGTGCCAGCAGTTCCCCAGGGGGGTATGGCTACACCTTC	CASSSPGGYGYTF
NA	TRBJ1-1	TRBV6-1	14	NA	TGTGCCAGCAGTGAAGCGCCAGGGGACACTGAAGCTTTCTTT	CASSEAPGDTEAFF
NA	TRBJ2-1	TRBV9	14	NA	TGTGCCAGCAGCGTAGGACTCATTTACAATGAGCAGTTCTTC	CASSVGLIYNEQFF
NA	TRBJ2-7	TRBV18	17	TRBD2	TGTGCCAGCTCACCCCGACTAGCGGGAGGGCTAGCGGGCGAGCAGTACTTC	CASSPRLAGGLAGEQYF
NA	TRBJ2-1	TRBV7-9	16	NA	TGTGCCAGCAGCTTATTGACACCCAGCTCCTACAATGAGCAGTTCTTC	CASSLLTPSSYNEQFF
NA	TRBJ1-4	TRBV11-2	15	NA	TGTGCCAGCAGCTTAAATCCCATCTCGGGGGAAAAACTGTTTTTT	CASSLNPISGEKLFF
once	TRBJ2-1	TRBV5-4	12	NA	TGTGCCAGCAGCTTAGGGGAAGATGAGCAGTTCTTC	CASSLGEDEQFF
NA	TRBJ1-1	TRBV2	11	NA	TGTGCCAGCAGCCCCAGCACTGAAGCTTTCTTT	CASSPSTEAFF
NA	TRBJ1-1	TRBV2	14	NA	TGTGCCAGCAGTGACCAGGGGCCGTACACTGAAGCTTTCTTT	CASSDQGPYTEAFF
NA	TRBJ1-5	TRBV30	15	TRBD1	TGTGCCTGGAGTGTACAGCAGGGACAGAATCAGCCCCAGCATTTT	CAWSVQQGQNQPQHF
NA	TRBJ2-1	TRBV18	18	NA	TGTGCCAGCTCACCACCCCTAATTGCATTTTCCCCCTACAATGAGCAGTTCTTC	CASSPPLIAFSPYNEQFF
NA	TRBJ2-7	TRBV5-4	15	NA	TGTGCCAGCAGAGCTGGACAGAAGCCAAGCAACGAGCAGTACTTC	CASRAGQKPSNEQYF
NA	TRBJ2-6	TRBV7-9	17	NA	TGTGCCAGCAGCACACTAGGGGGTTTGTCTGGGGCCAACGTCCTGACTTTC	CASSTLGGLSGANVLTF
NA	TRBJ2-7	TRBV28	18	TRBD1	TGTGCCAGCAGTCTCCGGCAGGGGGTGAATGTCGGGTCCTACGAGCAGTACTTC	CASSLRQGVNVGSYEQYF
NA	TRBJ2-3	TRBV19	13	NA	TGTGCCAGTAGTACCCAGGGAACAGATACGCAGTATTTT	CASSTQGTDTQYF
NA	TRBJ1-1	TRBV6-5	12	NA	TGTGCCAGCAGTCGAGGCGGCACTGAAGCTTTCTTT	CASSRGGTEAFF
NA	TRBJ2-1	TRBV4-1	13	NA	TGCGCCAGCAGCCAGGAGGGGTACAATGAGCAGTTCTTC	CASSQEGYNEQFF
NA	TRBJ2-3	TRBV16	15	TRBD2	TGTGCCAGCAGCCAAGCGGGGGGAAGCACAGATACGCAGTATTTT	CASSQAGGSTDTQYF
NA	TRBJ1-3	TRBV7-9	14	TRBD1	TGTGCCAGCAGCTTCCGGGACAGAGGAAACACCATATATTTT	CASSFRDRGNTIYF
NA	TRBJ2-7	TRBV5-1	14	TRBD1	TGCGCCAGCAGCTTCAGCCCGACAGGGGGCGAGCAGTACTTC	CASSFSPTGGEQYF
NA	TRBJ2-7	TRBV6-5	13	NA	TGTGCCAGCACCAAGGAAGGGGTGGGCGAGCAGTACTTC	CASTKEGVGEQYF
NA	TRBJ1-2	TRBV5-1	15	TRBD1	TGCGCCAGCAGCTTGGGGACAGGGGGCGCAAATGGCTACACCTTC	CASSLGTGGANGYTF
NA	TRBJ2-5	TRBV5-1	15	NA	TGCGCCAGCAGCGTACGGAACGGGTTGGGAGAGACCCAGTACTTC	CASSVRNGLGETQYF
NA	TRBJ2-3	TRBV9	16	NA	TGTGCCAGCAACCGAGGGAAGGGTATGGTCACAGATACGCAGTATTTT	CASNRGKGMVTDTQYF
NA	TRBJ2-1	TRBV5-6	14	NA	TGTGCCAGCAGCTTTTTGGGCACCTACAATGAGCAGTTCTTC	CASSFLGTYNEQFF
NA	TRBJ2-3	TRBV7-6	16	NA	TGTGCCAGCAGCCGCCCAAGGGAGGGGGGCACAGATACGCAGTATTTT	CASSRPREGGTDTQYF
NA	TRBJ2-7	TRBV5-6	16	TRBD2	TGTGCCAGCAGTCCGTCATGGACTAGAGGGATCTACGAGCAGTACTTC	CASSPSWTRGIYEQYF
NA	TRBJ2-3	TRBV6-5	15	NA	TGTGCCAGCAGCCGGGACATCCCTAGCACAGATACGCAGTATTTT	CASSRDIPSTDTQYF
once	TRBJ1-2	TRBV14	16	NA	TGTGCCAGCAGCCCGCACAGCCCGGGGAGCGGCTATGGCTACACCTTC	CASSPHSPGSGYGYTF
NA	TRBJ2-7	TRBV5-1	13	NA	TGCGCCAGCAGCTTAAGCCGCGAACCTGAGCAGTACTTC	CASSLSREPEQYF
NA	TRBJ2-1	TRBV11-2	13	TRBD1	TGTGCCAGCAGCTTAGAGAGGGGGCAGCCCCAGTTCTTC	CASSLERGQPQFF
NA	TRBJ2-1	TRBV6-5	11	NA	TGTGCCAGCAGTCTTAGGGAGGAGCAGTTCTTC	CASSLREEQFF
NA	TRBJ2-3	TRBV5-6	12	NA	TGTGCCAGCAGCTCGGGCACAGATACGCAGTATTTT	CASSSGTDTQYF
NA	TRBJ2-3	TRBV5-1	16	NA	TGCGCCAGCAGCTTGGGGCAGGGTCCAGGGACAGATACGCAGTATTTT	CASSLGQGPGTDTQYF
NA	TRBJ2-3	TRBV5-1	15	NA	TGCGCCAGCAGCTTGGGGACAGCCCTCCCAGATACGCAGTATTTT	CASSLGTALPDTQYF
NA	TRBJ1-1	TRBV29-1	13	TRBD1	TGCAGCGTTGACAGGGGGCAGGGAACTGAAGCTTTCTTT	CSVDRGQGTEAFF
NA	TRBJ1-6	TRBV11-3	17	NA	TGTGCCAGCAGCTTAGGCGGCGGGGGTTATAATAATTCACCCCTCCACTTT	CASSLGGGGYNNSPLHF
NA	TRBJ2-7	TRBV7-6	16	TRBD1	TGTGCCAGCAGCTTGGACCTTAGACAGGGCTCCTACGAGCAGTACTTC	CASSLDLRQGSYEQYF
NA	TRBJ1-2	TRBV28	15	NA	TGTGCCAGCAGTCACCTGCTGGGGGAGGCCTATGGCTACACCTTC	CASSHLLGEAYGYTF
NA	TRBJ2-3	TRBV6-5	15	TRBD1	TGTGCCAGCGGCTACGGACAGGGAACCACAGATACGCAGTATTTT	CASGYGQGTTDTQYF
NA	TRBJ2-1	TRBV7-9	13	NA	TGTGCCAGCAGCCCCGCAACGGGATATGAGCAGTTCTTC	CASSPATGYEQFF
NA	TRBJ2-3	TRBV7-6	16	TRBD2	TGTGCCAGCTCCACTAGGGCTAGCGGGAGTACAGATACGCAGTATTTT	CASSTRASGSTDTQYF
NA	TRBJ2-2	TRBV2	14	TRBD1	TGTGCCAGCAGTGCAGAGACAGGGACCGGGGAGCTGTTTTTT	CASSAETGTGELFF
NA	TRBJ1-5	TRBV19	13	NA	TGTGCCAGTAGTCCCGGACACAATCAGCCCCAGCATTTT	CASSPGHNQPQHF
NA	TRBJ2-7	TRBV6-6	15	NA	TGTGCCAGCAGTTACAGACCCGACAGCTCCTACGAGCAGTACTTC	CASSYRPDSSYEQYF